These 4 T cell receptor beta chains were sequenced from one sample in a study of T cell repertoires in cytomegalovirus infection. MiXCR was run by TCRdb on the reads, yielding one entry per CDR3 protein. This sample has around 350,000 distinct CDR3 sequences, with roughly 18% found just once. The sequenced sample was PBMCs. The receptors originated from a human donor in good health (CMV status not recorded). Some clones in this sample may be carry-over from other donors' samples.

This clonotype was observed a handful of times. J is TRBJ2-3 and V is TRBV20-1; 13 nucleotides match TRBD2. This CDR3 contains 15 residues. V shed 5 bases, J shed 4 bases, and the junction held 6 bases outside the gene matches. From germline, CDR1 is DFQATT and CDR2 SNEGSKA (reference sequence). CDR3 coding DNA: TGCAGTGCTTTGCATGGACTAGCGGGGGCAGATACGCAGTATTTT. Protein: CSALHGLAGADTQYF.

This clonotype was observed many times. The chain joins TRBV7-2 to TRBJ2-3; D perhaps matches TRBD2 (5 bases). The CDR3 is 15 amino acids. V shed 4 bases and J shed 4 bases, with 15 bases lying between them. Germline CDR1 and CDR2: SGHTA and FQGNSA. For the CDR3, the DNA is TGTGCCAGCAGCTCCCCGGGAATCGGGGCAGATACGCAGTATTTT. It encodes CASSSPGIGADTQYF.

This clonotype has ten or more counts. The rearrangement joins TRBV29-1 to TRBJ2-3; TRBD1 might be the D (6 bases). With 7 bases removed from V and 2 bases from J, the gap between germline ends came to 22 bases. Looked up from germline, CDR1 is SQVTM and CDR2 is ANQGSEA. The CDR3 has 16 residues. Here the CDR3 DNA reads TGCAGCGGAAGCCGACGACAGGAGAACTACACAGATACGCAGTATTTT. Translation: CSGSRRQENYTDTQYF.

This clonotype was counted many times. V and J are TRBV12-3 or TRBV12-4 and TRBJ1-6; TRBD1 is a possible D gene (5 bases). V was shortened by 6 bases and J by 9 bases, with 21 bases between the two germline ends. The CDR3 consists of 16 residues. The CDR3 region has the DNA TGTGCCAGCAGGGACTCCCAATCTGGGGGAAGTTCACCCCTCCACTTT. Translating gives CASRDSQSGGSSPLHF.